The sample holds many counts of the clone carrying this T cell receptor beta chain. Enrollment excluded any patients with other autoimmune diseases, uncontrolled infections, pregnancy or lactation. V was cut by 6 bases and J by 14 bases, with 23 bases left in between. Germline-derived CDR1 and CDR2 are LNHDA and SQIVND (reference sequence). The CDR3 sequence is 14 residues long. These data are taken from a study of Graves' ophthalmopathy and Graves' hyperthyroidism. Amplified TCR beta CDR3 regions were obtained using RNA transcripts as template. HTBI-primed RT-PCR formed the first round, and a multiplex PCR formed the second. TCRdb passed the multiplex PCR reads through MiXCR, listing each CDR3 protein once. Counted here are over a million distinct CDR3 sequences, 35% to 40% occurring once; the ten biggest clones make up approximately 12%.

J is TRBJ1-5 and V is TRBV19, with TRBD1 as a possible D gene (5 bases). This TCR derives from an adult man with Graves' hyperthyroidism. Sequenced material: peripheral blood or thyroid tissue (not recorded which). The CDR3 region is CASSVPGTVRPEHF. In DNA, the CDR3 is TGTGCCAGTAGCGTCCCCGGGACTGTAAGACCGGAGCATTTT.